This TCR beta chain was captured by sequencing in a study of T cell repertoires in cytomegalovirus infection. On the study more broadly: HLA-B-restricted CMV epitopes that are well studied, plus recently identified HLA-C-restricted ones, were used by the study. Indications came from public TCR beta signatures; they pointed to CMV infection and to a matching HLA type. Study-wide results and caveats: It was HLA-C-restricted CMV-specific TCR beta clonotypes that dominated the response ex vivo.

A single record per CDR3 protein comes from TCRdb applying MiXCR to the reads. The sample lists approximately 110,000 distinct CDR3 sequences; over 25% were seen once. Points on this clonotype: Its matching antigen is unknown.

Here the sequenced sample was CD8+ T cells from cultured PBMCs, taken from culture after CMV antigen stimulation. This clonotype was obtained from a human donor in good health (CMV status not recorded). Some clones in this sample may be carry-over from other donors' samples.

This chain's CDR3 is CASSLATGESEQYF. CDR3 nucleotides: TGCGCCAGCAGCTTAGCGACAGGGGAGAGCGAGCAGTACTTC. The rearrangement links TRBV5-1 to TRBJ2-7, with 8 bases matching TRBD1. The V gene's germline CDR1 is SGHRS and CDR2 YFSETQ. With 2 bases clipped from V and 6 bases from J, the junction kept 7 bases outside the gene matches. The CDR3 covers 14 residues.